These T cell receptor beta chains were read from a single sample in a study of blood T cells in healthy people across ages. Via MiXCR, TCRdb re-called the 5' RACE reads, giving one row per CDR3 protein. The table includes 750,000 to 950,000 distinct CDR3 sequences, approximately 24% detected once. These data also formed part of another study, on T cells of mothers and their children.

The sequenced material came from blood. The receptors originated from a boy aged 5-17 years in good health. Both conserved end residues are part of each CDR3.

CDR3 length,J gene,V gene,CDR3 protein
14,TRBJ2-2,TRBV5-1,CASSLGQGAGELFF
12,NA,TRBV6-5,CASKDPNYEQYF
16,TRBJ1-2,TRBV3-1,CASSQDSPGGRYGYTF
14,TRBJ2-4,TRBV19,CASSIMARGGIQYF
16,NA,TRBV7-7,CASSLGSGPTTETQYF
14,TRBJ1-4,TRBV12-3/TRBV12-4,CASSFRTTNEKLFF
17,TRBJ2-4,TRBV11-2,CASSLGSGSIAKNIQYF
15,NA,TRBV12-3/TRBV12-4,CASSLGLAANNEQFF
15,TRBJ1-1,TRBV4-3,CASSQAQGKGTEAFF
12,TRBJ1-1,TRBV28,CASLITGTEAFF
13,NA,TRBV20-1,CSARGWGYNEQFF
13,TRBJ2-5,TRBV5-1,CASSLDQWKTQYF
14,TRBJ2-1,TRBV5-1,CASSLVGGDNEQFF
16,TRBJ2-4,TRBV20-1,CSAEEGTGFFKVIQYF
15,TRBJ2-1,TRBV5-1,CASSAGTSDYNEQFF
14,TRBJ1-1,TRBV6-5,CASSFGQGVTEAFF
15,TRBJ1-6,TRBV18,CASSPVGDRGSPLHF
15,TRBJ2-1,TRBV24-1,CATSDAPRGRGEQFF
14,TRBJ1-4,TRBV20-1,CSARGQGSYEKLFF
12,TRBJ1-4,TRBV12-3/TRBV12-4,CASRNGGEKLFF
15,TRBJ2-1,TRBV4-1,CASSQGTGADNEQFF
19,TRBJ2-5,TRBV28,CASSLWGTPGQGARETQYF
14,TRBJ2-7,TRBV7-2,CASSLAGRDYEQYF
16,TRBJ2-7,TRBV5-5,CASSRVGAGPSYEQYF
15,TRBJ1-4,TRBV4-2,CASSPATDGNEKLFF
11,TRBJ2-5,TRBV3-1,CASSQRQTQYF
12,TRBJ2-1,TRBV6-5,CASSETPNEQFF